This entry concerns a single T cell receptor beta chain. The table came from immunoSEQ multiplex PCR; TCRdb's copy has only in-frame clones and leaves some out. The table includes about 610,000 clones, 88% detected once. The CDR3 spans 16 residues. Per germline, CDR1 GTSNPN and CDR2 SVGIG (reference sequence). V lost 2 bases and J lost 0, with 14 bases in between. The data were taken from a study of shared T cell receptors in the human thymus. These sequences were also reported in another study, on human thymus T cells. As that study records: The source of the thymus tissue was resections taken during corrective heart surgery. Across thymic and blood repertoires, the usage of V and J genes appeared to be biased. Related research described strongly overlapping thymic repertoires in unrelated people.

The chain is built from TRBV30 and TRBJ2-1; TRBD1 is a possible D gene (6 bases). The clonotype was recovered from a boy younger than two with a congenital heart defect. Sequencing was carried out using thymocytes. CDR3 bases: TGTGCCTGGAGTCTGTGGGGGCTCTCCTCCTACAATGAGCAGTTCTTC. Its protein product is CAWSLWGLSSYNEQFF.